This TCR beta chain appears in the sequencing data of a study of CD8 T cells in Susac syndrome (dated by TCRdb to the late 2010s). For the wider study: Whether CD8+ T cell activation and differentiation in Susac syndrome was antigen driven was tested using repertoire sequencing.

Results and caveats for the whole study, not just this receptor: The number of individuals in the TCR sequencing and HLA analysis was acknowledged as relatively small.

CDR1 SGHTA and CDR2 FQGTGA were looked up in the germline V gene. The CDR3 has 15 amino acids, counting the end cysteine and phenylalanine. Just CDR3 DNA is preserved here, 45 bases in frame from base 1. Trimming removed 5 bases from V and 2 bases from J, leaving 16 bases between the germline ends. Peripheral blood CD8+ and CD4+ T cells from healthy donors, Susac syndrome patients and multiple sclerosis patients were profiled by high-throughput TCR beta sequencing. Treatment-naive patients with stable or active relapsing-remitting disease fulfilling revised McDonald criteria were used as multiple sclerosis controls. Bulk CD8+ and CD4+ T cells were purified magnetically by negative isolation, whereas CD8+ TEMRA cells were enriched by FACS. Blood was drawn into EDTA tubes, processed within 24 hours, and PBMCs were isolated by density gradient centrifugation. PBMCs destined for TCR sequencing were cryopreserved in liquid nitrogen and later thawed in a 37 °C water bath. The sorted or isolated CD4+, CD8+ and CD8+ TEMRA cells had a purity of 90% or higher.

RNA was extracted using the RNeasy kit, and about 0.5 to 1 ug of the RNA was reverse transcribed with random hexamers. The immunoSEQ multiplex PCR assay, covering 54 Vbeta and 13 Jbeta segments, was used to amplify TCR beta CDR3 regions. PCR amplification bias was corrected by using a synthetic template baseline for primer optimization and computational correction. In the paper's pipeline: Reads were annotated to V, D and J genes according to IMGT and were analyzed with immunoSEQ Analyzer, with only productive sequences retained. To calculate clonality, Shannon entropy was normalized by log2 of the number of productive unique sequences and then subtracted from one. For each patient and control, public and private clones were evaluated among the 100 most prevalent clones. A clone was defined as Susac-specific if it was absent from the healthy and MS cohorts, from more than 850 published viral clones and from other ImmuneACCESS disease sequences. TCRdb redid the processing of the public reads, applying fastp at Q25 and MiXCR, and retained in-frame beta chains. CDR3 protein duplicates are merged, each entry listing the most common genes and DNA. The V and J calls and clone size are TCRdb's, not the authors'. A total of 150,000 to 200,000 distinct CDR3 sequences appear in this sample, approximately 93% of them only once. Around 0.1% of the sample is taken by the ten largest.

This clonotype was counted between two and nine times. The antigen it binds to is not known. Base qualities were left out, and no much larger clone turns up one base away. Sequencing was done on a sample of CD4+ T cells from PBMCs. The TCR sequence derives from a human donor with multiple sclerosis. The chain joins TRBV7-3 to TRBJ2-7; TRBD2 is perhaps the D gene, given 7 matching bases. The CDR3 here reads CASSRGGGIPYEQYF. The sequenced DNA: TGTGCCAGCAGCCGGGGAGGGGGGATTCCCTACGAGCAGTACTTC. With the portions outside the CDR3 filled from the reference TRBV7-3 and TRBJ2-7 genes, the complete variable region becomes GAGVSQTPSNKVTEKGKYVELRCDPISGHTALYWYRQSLGQGPEFLIYFQGTGAADDSGLPNDRFFAVRPEGSVSTLKIQRTERGDSAVYLCASSRGGGIPYEQYFGPGTRLTVT.